This T cell receptor (beta chain) stems from a study of cytomegalovirus exposure and HLA in healthy donors (dated by TCRdb to about 2017). For the study in its entirety: An earlier analysis of some 600 of the donors reported 250 to 350 Gb of sequence data and 95 million to 120 million unique TCR beta sequences obtained from 150 million to 200 million T cells. High-throughput TCR immunosequencing, statistical association of individual TCRs with disease status, and machine learning were combined to predict cytomegalovirus infection status. The aim of the study was to test whether cataloging public T cell receptors could identify signatures of past pathogen exposure. Genome-wide SNP genotypes for about 55% of the 666 donors were used in a later genetic analysis, which treated that subset as a discovery cohort. Both class I and class II loci were covered by HLA typing, at four-digit resolution. Among under 450 genotyped donors of the cohort, an average of roughly 240,000 unique TCR beta nucleotide sequences were sequenced per donor, approximately 20% of them non-productive. The study profiled the T cell repertoires of fewer than 850 subjects by immunosequencing and related them to cytomegalovirus serostatus. An early release covering about 600 HLA-typed donors comprised about 300 gigabases of sequencing data and roughly 86 million unique TCR sequences. Alongside the repertoire data, information on donor age, sex, ethnicity and CMV serostatus was compiled. In addition to the first cohort of 666 subjects, a separate validation cohort of about 120 different subjects was used. Of the roughly 390 genotyped donors, less than 90% were placed in the genetic ancestry cluster associated with self-reported Caucasian donors. Rather than drawing on any new phenotypic data, the later analysis identified candidate immune exposures from TCR beta sequences and the way those sequences occurred across donors. Because of strong linkage in the cohort, roughly five DR-DQ haplotypes were treated as single units for association and clustering. In a later analysis, previously published TCR beta repertoires from 666 donors were re-analyzed and high-resolution HLA genotyping was added so that TCR occurrence patterns could be studied. In an earlier analysis of about 590 of the donors, high-throughput TCR beta sequencing was used to judge whether each TCR beta V gene segment behaved as functional or pseudogenic. Typing coverage varied by locus: 629-630 donors for A, B, C, DRB1 and DQB1; some 520 for DQA1; 600 to 610 for DPA1; approximately 450 for DPB1. All discovery cohort repertoires had been generated using a single sequencing platform.

The cohort consisted of 600 or so healthy bone marrow donors. At the time of sampling, all cohort members were nominally healthy, though unrecorded immune exposures were likely present. The donor tested CMV seropositive, placing the donor among the 250 to 300 seropositive members of the cohort. Every donor gave a peripheral blood sample, and the peripheral blood mononuclear cells from that sample were used for TCR beta sequencing. Genomic DNA was extracted from the blood cell samples with the Qiagen DNeasy Blood Extraction Kit. CDR1 and CDR2 are drawn from the germline V gene: SGHTA, FQGTGA. A distance of 16 bases separates the germline ends of V and J, which lose 1 base and 4 bases respectively. Counted from cysteine to phenylalanine, this CDR3 has 16 amino acids. CDR3 DNA only is kept here, 48 bases in frame from base 1. On the study overall, not on this receptor specifically: In a later genetic analysis, a missense DCLRE1C variant was associated with V-gene and J-gene trimming of TCR beta chains, and the association was replicated in an independent cohort. For the cohort, immune exposure information was limited to CMV serostatus. A later analysis found that TCR association rates varied across HLA loci, with DRB1 alleles showing the most associated TCRs and HLA-C alleles the fewest. Sequencing depth was assumed to be roughly uniform across donors in the presence/absence analyses, though that assumption may not hold. A further reported finding was that TCR beta sequences accurately predicted the HLA-A and HLA-B alleles for most subjects in the first cohort. In the study, roughly 160 TCR beta chains were listed as associated with cytomegalovirus. The cohort was sequenced for TCR beta chains only, and without alpha or paired-chain data the features that could be detected were limited. Most TCR sequences were observed very rarely across donors, whereas some public TCRs were present in many individuals. Correlated functional status among segregating V segments might be attributable to linkage disequilibrium, but an unknown experimental factor could not be ruled out. It was suggested by the authors that the approach could potentially be generalized to other disease states and immunological phenotypes. The classifier was reported to diagnose cytomegalovirus status with high specificity and sensitivity in both the original cohort and the validation cohort. Specific HLA alleles were associated with 15,000 to 20,000 TCR beta sequences at a false discovery rate of 0.05 in a later analysis. The earlier analysis of approximately 560 of the donors excluded 15 to 20 rarely observed V segments, including chromosome 9 orphons, because counts were too low. HLA typing was unavailable for some donors at each locus, so association tests used only the typed subset. A few of the identified cytomegalovirus-associated TCR beta chains were confirmed in vitro to be specific for cytomegalovirus antigens. A cluster of highly shared sequence variants was judged likely to be a technical artifact of the sequencing pipeline. In a later genetic analysis, fewer N-insertions in productive TCRs were reported among donors in an Asian-associated ancestry cluster than the approximately 630-donor mean. A later analysis found that most CMV-associated TCR beta chains appeared HLA-restricted, with HLA associations seemingly driven largely by CMV exposure. According to a later analysis, parvovirus B19, influenza, CMV and Epstein-Barr virus appeared linked to several top co-occurrence clusters. In an earlier analysis of fewer than 750 of the donors, most TCR beta V segments were observed in productive rearrangements about 87% or about 30% of the time, broadly matching IMGT annotations. Some IMGT-functional V segments, including TRBV6-2 and TRBV6-3, could not be told apart with the 87-base-pair reads, so those segments were excluded. When HLA alleles, especially DR and DQ, strongly co-occurred, attributing TCR associations to individual alleles was difficult. Compared with equally common non-associated chains, HLA-associated TCR beta chains in a later analysis were more clonally expanded and had lower generation probabilities.

Points on this clone: Its antigen is unknown. No much larger clonotype is one base removed from it; base qualities were not supplied.

The library was obtained by the immunoSEQ multiplex PCR assay. A mixture of 60 forward primers for TCR Vbeta segments and 13 reverse primers for TCR Jbeta segments was used in the multiplex PCR. The CDR3 region of rearranged TCR beta genes was amplified from genomic DNA by a multiplex PCR assay. Amplified TCR beta libraries were sequenced as 87-base-pair reads on the Illumina HiSeq System. Concerning the study's data processing: In a later analysis, tens of millions of unique TCR beta chains were counted across the 666 repertoires, and roughly 9.9 million of these chains were shared by at least two donors. Raw reads were error-corrected and collapsed into unique sequences by a nearest-neighbor algorithm in which closely related sequences were merged to remove PCR and sequencing errors. Alignment of CDR3 sequences to IMGT reference sequences was used to assign V, D and J gene segments. For a sequence to be retained, a match of at least six nucleotides was required to both a V gene segment and a J gene segment. A rearrangement counted as productive if the CDR3 had no stop codons and remained in frame with V and J, and every other rearrangement counted as non-productive. Following IMGT convention, CDR3 was defined as the stretch from the second conserved V-encoded cysteine up to the conserved J-encoded phenylalanine. Sequences without an unambiguous match to a single V gene segment were excluded from the earlier analysis of approximately 560 of the donors. In an earlier analysis of some 590 of the donors, a V segment was called functional when productive rearrangements were above 56.7%, and segregating when the standard deviation between donors exceeded 5%. A statistical classification framework was built for diagnosing cytomegalovirus status from the catalog of TCR beta chain sequences. In a later analysis, V and J genes were assigned by comparing TCR nucleotide sequences against IMGT/GENE-DB human TR gene sequences. A later analysis assigned CDR3 sequences and most-parsimonious VDJ recombination scenarios with the TCRdist pipeline. A later analysis defined each TCR beta chain by its CDR3 amino acid sequence plus V-gene family, and excluded reads lacking a unique V-gene family. As a way to deal with suspected cross-contamination and a sequencing artifact, a later analysis dropped roughly 620 nucleotide sequences that were highly shared and had low generation probability. In a later analysis, a clonal expansion index for each public chain was calculated from normalized within-repertoire ranks of inferred template counts. In a later analysis, generation probabilities were computed using a VDJ recombination model fitted to out-of-frame rearrangements, and the results were checked against IGoR. Hypergeometric tests were used in a later analysis to score TCR-TCR, TCR-HLA and TCR-CMV co-occurrence, with a repertoire-size bias correction applied to the TCR pairs. In a later analysis, false discovery rates were estimated by permuting HLA or CMV assignments 20 times. A later analysis grouped co-occurring TCRs with DBSCAN, adding TCRdist sequence similarity when clustering within HLA-allele-positive subsets. Repertoires with fewer than 30,000 or more than 120,000 public chains, plus five repertoires with anomalous nucleotide sharing, were excluded from co-occurrence clustering. This immuneACCESS table, as held by TCRdb, lists in-frame sequences with V and J called but not all clones. Of the missing ones, under half trace to an unresolved V gene in checked studies; the others have no known cause. V, J and clone size were drawn from that table, and D and trimming were deduced from the DNA. The sample table holds approximately 160,000 clones, of which under 80% were seen once. The ten largest clones capture roughly 13% of the sample.

Recombination linked TRBV7-3 to TRBJ2-5; tentative D gene TRBD2, with 7 bases matching. Sequenced sample: PBMCs. This clonotype originated in a woman between 45 and 65 years old in good health and CMV-seropositive. Read as DNA, the sequence is TGTGCCAGCAGCTTAAATGCGGGGGCAAGGGGAGAGACCCAGTACTTC. This is translated as CASSLNAGARGETQYF.